What follows are 17 T cell receptor beta chains derived from one specimen sequenced in a study of cytomegalovirus exposure and HLA in healthy donors. PCR primers comprised 60 Vbeta and 13 Jbeta primers. Some clones are missing from TCRdb's copy, which holds only in-frame ones; the method was immunoSEQ multiplex PCR. This sample has 50,000 to 70,000 clones, with about 67% found just once. Sequenced input: PBMCs. The receptor set was obtained from a man in his forties in good health and CMV-seropositive.

The gene calls are TRBV19 and TRBJ1-2; 7 bases map to TRBD1. Germline values: CDR1 LNHDA, CDR2 SQIVND (reference sequence). The CDR3 covers 14 residues. Losses at the gene ends were 5 bases for V and 6 bases for J; bases not matched to a gene: 9. The DNA of the CDR3 is TGTGCCAGTAGTGACAGGGTTAGGCGGAATGGCTACACCTTC. It specifies CASSDRVRRNGYTF. Complete variable domain (other parts from reference TRBV19 and TRBJ1-2): DGGITQSPKYLFRKEGQNVTLSCEQNLNHDAMYWYRQDPGQGLRLIYYSQIVNDFQKGDIAEGYSVSREKKESFPLTVTSAQKNPTAFYLCASSDRVRRNGYTFGSGTRLTVV.

The rearrangement uses TRBV5-1 and TRBJ2-1; TRBD2 agrees at 7 bases. The CDR3 covers 14 residues. CDR1 is SGHRS and CDR2 is YFSETQ in the germline V gene. V shed 1 base, J shed 5 bases, and the junction held 3 bases outside the gene matches. As DNA, the CDR3 is TGCGCCAGCAGCTTGTCCCGGGGGGACAATGAGCAGTTCTTC. Encoded protein: CASSLSRGDNEQFF. Using reference TRBV5-1 and TRBJ2-1 for the parts outside the CDR3, the full variable domain is KAGVTQTPRYLIKTRGQQVTLSCSPISGHRSVSWYQQTPGQGLQFLFEYFSETQRNKGNFPGRFSGRQFSNSRSEMNVSTLELGDSALYLCASSLSRGDNEQFFGPGTRLTVL.

This clone was counted between two and nine times. The chain employs TRBV6-5 and TRBJ1-3; D is possibly TRBD1 (5 bases). Germline V gene data show CDR1 as MNHEY and CDR2 as SVGAGI. The V gene lost 2 bases and the J gene lost 0 bases, with 11 bases spanning the gap. This CDR3 spans 16 amino acids. The DNA of the CDR3 is TGTGCCAGCAGTTACAGCAGGGACTTCTCTGGAAACACCATATATTTT. This translates into CASSYSRDFSGNTIYF.

This CDR3 is CASNPETGMNTEAFF. CDR3 coding DNA: TGCGCCAGCAATCCCGAGACAGGAATGAACACTGAAGCTTTCTTT. The chain couples TRBV5-1 to TRBJ1-1, with D tentatively TRBD1 (6 bases). This CDR3 spans 15 amino acids. The V gene lost 6 bases and the J gene lost 0 bases, with 15 bases spanning the gap. Germline assignment: CDR1 SGHRS and CDR2 YFSETQ.

J is TRBJ2-1 and V is TRBV7-8; the match to TRBD2 covers 7 bases. CDR3 length: 19 amino acids. Germline V gene sequence: CDR1 SGHVS, CDR2 FQNEAQ. V dropped 1 base and J dropped 1; count of bases not matched to a gene: 13. The CDR3 sequence is CASSLGSGETINSYNEQFF. CDR3 coding DNA: TGTGCCAGCAGCTTAGGAAGCGGGGAGACTATCAATTCCTACAATGAGCAGTTCTTC.

J is TRBJ2-4 and V is TRBV5-1, with a tentative D call TRBD2 (7 bases). This CDR3 has 19 residues. Germline V gene sequence: CDR1 SGHRS, CDR2 YFSETQ. V lost 4 bases, J lost 2 bases, and 25 bases lay in between. The CDR3 nucleotides are TGCGCCAGCAGCCTTCGACTAGGAGGGGGGGCTCGGTCCAAAAACATTCAGTACTTC. Encoded protein: CASSLRLGGGARSKNIQYF.

This clone was found a few times. The chain has TRBV14 and TRBJ2-7; D call uncertain. CDR1 is SGHDN and CDR2 is FVKESK in the germline V gene. The ends were cut back, 1 base at V and 0 bases at J, with 10 bases in the middle. This CDR3 has 15 amino acids. Written as DNA, the CDR3 is TGTGCCAGCAGCCAAGTCCCCGCCAGCTCCTACGAGCAGTACTTC. Amino acid sequence: CASSQVPASSYEQYF.

A note on this clone: The missing conserved phenylalanine or tryptophan at the end of this CDR3 makes a read error likely. The chain links TRBV30 to TRBJ1-2, with D unclear. Trimming took 4 bases from V and 4 from J, leaving 10 bases between them. This CDR3 has 12 residues. The V gene's germline CDR1 is GTSNPN and CDR2 SVGIG (reference sequence). The CDR3 nucleotides read TGTGCCTGGACAGGTTATCGCTATGGCTACACCCTC. The encoded protein is CAWTGYRYGYTL.

The CDR3 nucleotides read TGTGCCTGGAGTGGGGGGGTGGTCTACGAGCAGTACTTC. Protein: CAWSGGVVYEQYF. The rearrangement joins TRBV30 to TRBJ2-7, with D tentatively TRBD2 (6 bases). V lost 1 base and J lost 3, with 10 bases in between. The CDR3 loop spans 13 amino acids. CDR1 is GTSNPN and CDR2 is SVGIG in the germline V gene (reference sequence).

The gene calls are TRBV5-6 and TRBJ1-4; 9 bases fit TRBD1. This CDR3 spans 15 amino acids. Germline CDR1 and CDR2: SGHDT and YYEEEE. Losses at the gene ends were 3 bases for V and 10 bases for J; bases not matched to a gene: 10. The CDR3 sequence is CASSWAKTGGGKLFF. The CDR3 nucleotides read TGTGCCAGCAGCTGGGCGAAGACAGGGGGAGGAAAACTGTTTTTT.

The J gene is TRBJ2-5, the V gene TRBV5-4; D is possibly TRBD2 (5 bases). The germline V and J ends were trimmed by 0 bases and 10 bases, with 13 bases remaining between them. This CDR3 has 13 amino acids. The germline V gene has CDR1 SGHNT and CDR2 YYREEE (reference sequence). CDR3 protein: CASSLDPSEGQYF. CDR3 sequence (DNA): TGTGCCAGCAGCTTGGATCCAAGCGAGGGCCAGTACTTC.

The genes are TRBV7-2 and TRBJ2-7; D uncertain. The CDR3 totals 16 residues. Germline V gene data show CDR1 as SGHTA and CDR2 as FQGNSA. The V end was cut by 1 base, the J end by 0 bases, with 13 bases between. This CDR3 is CASSLGADPTSYEQYF. CDR3 coding DNA: TGTGCCAGCAGCTTAGGGGCAGACCCTACCTCCTACGAGCAGTACTTC.

V gene TRBV7-8 combines with J gene TRBJ2-5, with 9 positions matching TRBD2. The trim removed 4 bases at V and 1 base at J, leaving 4 bases unmatched. Germline CDR1 is SGHVS and CDR2 is FQNEAQ. The CDR3 runs to 15 residues. The CDR3 loop reads CASSSSGVFQETQYF. CDR3 nucleotides: TGTGCCAGCAGCTCTAGCGGGGTCTTCCAAGAGACCCAGTACTTC.

In its sample, this clone was seen a few times. The genes are TRBV19 and TRBJ1-2, with 7 nucleotides matching TRBD1. The ends lost 6 bases at V and 7 bases at J; junction bases unmatched: 5. The CDR3 runs to 12 residues. The V gene's germline CDR1 is LNHDA and CDR2 SQIVND (reference sequence). The CDR3 loop is CASRRDRSGYTF. CDR3 nucleotide sequence: TGTGCCAGTAGAAGGGACAGAAGTGGCTACACCTTC.

The rearrangement uses TRBV5-5 and TRBJ1-1; 7 bases match TRBD1. This CDR3 spans 15 amino acids. Germline assignment: CDR1 SGHKS and CDR2 YYEKEE (reference sequence). V was clipped by 5 bases and J by 1 base; unmatched bases: 8. The CDR3 spells CASSSRQGQNTEAFF. For the CDR3, the DNA is TGTGCCAGCAGTTCTAGACAGGGACAGAACACTGAAGCTTTCTTT.

The chain uses TRBV5-1 and TRBJ1-6, with 9 nucleotides matching TRBD1. This CDR3 is 13 amino acids long. The germline gives CDR1 SGHRS, CDR2 YFSETQ. Trimming cost V 4 bases and J 10 bases; bases outside gene matches: 3. The CDR3 region is CASSRDRVSPLHF. The CDR3 DNA reads TGCGCCAGCAGCCGGGACAGGGTCTCACCCCTCCACTTT.

The chain is built from TRBV4-2 and TRBJ1-5; no reliable D call. V lost 1 base to trimming and J lost 6 bases, with 25 bases between them. The CDR3 is 19 residues long. Germline V CDR1 and CDR2: LGHNA, YNFKEQ. CDR3 nucleotides: TGTGCCAGCAGCCAAGTAAGGAACGAGAGAGGTAAAGTGGGTCAGCCCCAGCATTTT. Its protein is CASSQVRNERGKVGQPQHF.